Sequencing of this TCR beta chain was carried out in a study of human T cells and chemical hapten exposure. TCRdb re-derived calls from the RACE reads in MiXCR, one entry per CDR3 protein. This table has some 110,000 distinct CDR3 sequences, around 10% appearing once. Trimming cost V 0 bases and J 8 bases, with 11 bases left between them. This CDR3 spans 15 amino acids. The germline V gene encodes CDR1 MNHNS and CDR2 SASEGT. Noted time point: patch test 1, 2 weeks after DPC sensitization. Stated treatment: therapeutic diphenylcyclopropenone sensitization with weekly scalp DPC. This clonotype was counted many times.

The source was whole blood, collected in connection with sensitization to the hapten diphenylcyclopropenone (DPC). The chain carries TRBV6-1 and TRBJ1-6; no definite D call. The source is a woman aged 45-60 years with alopecia areata. Some clones in this sample may be carry-over from other donors' samples. The CDR3, as DNA: TGTGCCAGCAGTGAAGCGGGAAGGAGGGATTCACCCCTCCACTTT. This codes for CASSEAGRRDSPLHF.